This T cell receptor (beta chain) stems from a study of high-grade serous ovarian cancer treatment subgroups. On the study more broadly: On average, around 15,000 reads and about 6,800 unique TCR beta rearrangements were obtained per sample. Study findings and constraints: The analyses considered CDR3 and ignored CDR1 and CDR2. Spatial context was lost because tumors were sequenced in bulk.

Clones were read by immunoSEQ multiplex PCR, and TCRdb kept only the in-frame ones, dropping some. The table has 3,500 to 4,500 clones, less than 80% seen once; the top ten hold 7% to 9%. With 5 bases removed from V and 2 bases from J, the gap between germline ends came to 15 bases. The CDR3 contains 15 residues. The germline V gene encodes CDR1 KGHSH and CDR2 LQKENI. Tumor samples were obtained before definitive surgery or chemotherapy. Concerning this clone itself: Its antigen is not identified.

The sample comprised tumor tissue. This TCR was sampled from a human donor with high-grade serous ovarian cancer. The chain has TRBV18 and TRBJ1-1, with TRBD1 as a possible D gene (5 bases). The CDR3 region has the DNA TGTGCCAGCTCAGCCGCGGGGACCTCAAACACTGAAGCTTTCTTT. It translates to CASSAAGTSNTEAFF.